A selection of T cell receptor beta chains follows, all from one sample in a study of STAT3 mutations in large granular lymphocyte leukemia. TCRdb's copy holds only in-frame clones and misses some; the assay was immunoSEQ multiplex PCR. The top ten hold approximately 55% of the sample, which has fewer than 4,500 clones, around 55% seen once. The sequencing input was peripheral blood mononuclear cells. These receptors were obtained from a male patient aged 50 to 60 with T-cell large granular lymphocyte leukemia. Some clones in this sample may be carry-over from other donors' samples. The CDR3 runs from the conserved cysteine through the conserved F or W. D genes are given only for firm matches. A row's size may be missing; if present it is once, few, many or a size class.

len: 15; v_gene: TRBV30; abundance: .; j_gene: TRBJ2-6; d_gene: TRBD1; CDR3aa: CAWSPRGSGANVLTF; CDR3nt: TGTGCCTGGAGTCCCAGGGGGTCTGGGGCCAACGTCCTGACTTTC
len: 16; v_gene: TRBV6-1; abundance: .; j_gene: TRBJ2-4; d_gene: TRBD2; CDR3aa: CASSETSSGLRDIQYF; CDR3nt: TGTGCCAGCAGTGAAACCTCTAGCGGGTTGAGGGACATTCAGTACTTC
len: 14; v_gene: TRBV5-4; abundance: .; j_gene: TRBJ1-2; d_gene: .; CDR3aa: CASRRAGGRSNYTF; CDR3nt: TGTGCCAGCAGGCGGGCCGGGGGGCGCAGTAACTACACCTTC
len: 11; v_gene: TRBV6-5; abundance: .; j_gene: TRBJ2-7; d_gene: .; CDR3aa: CASRLIYEQYF; CDR3nt: TGTGCCAGCAGGCTTATCTACGAGCAGTACTTC
len: 11; v_gene: TRBV7-2; abundance: .; j_gene: TRBJ1-1; d_gene: .; CDR3aa: CASSLAFEAFF; CDR3nt: TGTGCCAGCAGCTTAGCCTTTGAAGCTTTCTTT
len: 15; v_gene: TRBV5-1; abundance: .; j_gene: TRBJ2-5; d_gene: TRBD2; CDR3aa: CASSTGRGGRETQYF; CDR3nt: TGCGCCAGCAGCACTGGAAGGGGAGGGAGAGAGACCCAGTACTTC
len: 14; v_gene: TRBV19; abundance: once; j_gene: TRBJ1-5; d_gene: .; CDR3aa: CASSAVTDNQPQHF; CDR3nt: TGTGCCAGTAGTGCCGTGACTGATAATCAGCCCCAGCATTTT
len: 15; v_gene: TRBV27; abundance: .; j_gene: TRBJ2-7; d_gene: TRBD1; CDR3aa: CASIGQGARRNEQYF; CDR3nt: TGTGCCAGCATTGGGCAGGGGGCGAGAAGGAACGAGCAGTACTTC
len: 16; v_gene: TRBV28; abundance: once; j_gene: TRBJ2-3; d_gene: .; CDR3aa: CASSLIEPGPTDTQYF; CDR3nt: TGTGCCAGCTCCCTCATCGAACCTGGCCCCACAGATACGCAGTATTTT
len: 13; v_gene: TRBV5-1; abundance: .; j_gene: TRBJ2-5; d_gene: TRBD1; CDR3aa: CASRRQGAETQYF; CDR3nt: TGCGCCAGCAGGCGACAGGGGGCCGAGACCCAGTACTTC
len: 14; v_gene: TRBV30; abundance: .; j_gene: TRBJ1-1; d_gene: .; CDR3aa: CAWSSPGHQGEAFF; CDR3nt: TGTGCCTGGAGTTCCCCGGGACACCAAGGGGAAGCTTTCTTT
len: 17; v_gene: TRBV19; abundance: .; j_gene: TRBJ2-2; d_gene: .; CDR3aa: CASSMGDVRGNTGELFF; CDR3nt: TGTGCCAGTAGTATGGGGGACGTAAGGGGGAACACCGGGGAGCTGTTTTTT
len: 15; v_gene: TRBV18; abundance: few; j_gene: TRBJ2-5; d_gene: .; CDR3aa: CASSPMDTTRETQYF; CDR3nt: TGTGCCAGCTCACCAATGGACACAACGAGAGAGACCCAGTACTTC
len: 14; v_gene: TRBV14; abundance: .; j_gene: TRBJ2-7; d_gene: .; CDR3aa: CASSQGARSSKQYF; CDR3nt: TGTGCCAGCAGCCAAGGGGCTCGAAGTTCGAAGCAGTACTTC
len: 12; v_gene: TRBV13; abundance: .; j_gene: TRBJ1-3; d_gene: .; CDR3aa: CASSQQGNTIYF; CDR3nt: TGTGCCAGCAGCCAACAGGGAAACACCATATATTTT
len: 15; v_gene: TRBV4-3; abundance: .; j_gene: TRBJ2-7; d_gene: TRBD2; CDR3aa: CASSQGLAGGYEQYF; CDR3nt: TGCGCCAGCAGCCAAGGACTAGCGGGAGGTTACGAGCAGTACTTC
len: 15; v_gene: TRBV14; abundance: .; j_gene: TRBJ1-2; d_gene: TRBD1; CDR3aa: CASSQDWRQGGGYTF; CDR3nt: TGTGCCAGCAGCCAAGATTGGCGACAGGGAGGAGGCTACACCTTC
len: 15; v_gene: TRBV5-1; abundance: .; j_gene: TRBJ1-2; d_gene: .; CDR3aa: CASSLAGAPNYGYTF; CDR3nt: TGCGCCAGCAGCTTGGCTGGGGCTCCCAACTATGGCTACACCTTC
len: 13; v_gene: TRBV5-6; abundance: .; j_gene: TRBJ1-1; d_gene: .; CDR3aa: CASSKGLETEAFF; CDR3nt: TGTGCCAGCAGCAAGGGGTTAGAGACTGAAGCTTTCTTT
len: 12; v_gene: TRBV5-6; abundance: .; j_gene: TRBJ1-1; d_gene: .; CDR3aa: CASSLGSTEAFF; CDR3nt: TGTGCCAGCAGCCTGGGATCAACTGAAGCTTTCTTT
len: 14; v_gene: TRBV5-1; abundance: few; j_gene: TRBJ2-7; d_gene: .; CDR3aa: CASSPGQGTNEQYF; CDR3nt: TGCGCCAGCAGCCCGGGGCAGGGGACGAACGAGCAGTACTTC
len: 12; v_gene: TRBV27; abundance: .; j_gene: TRBJ2-7; d_gene: .; CDR3aa: CASSRTGREQYF; CDR3nt: TGTGCCAGCAGTCGCACGGGGCGCGAGCAGTACTTC
len: 14; v_gene: TRBV10-3; abundance: .; j_gene: TRBJ2-7; d_gene: .; CDR3aa: CAINQGESLHEQYF; CDR3nt: TGTGCCATCAACCAAGGGGAATCACTACACGAGCAGTACTTC
len: 14; v_gene: TRBV5-6; abundance: .; j_gene: TRBJ1-2; d_gene: .; CDR3aa: CASSLGGQVYGYTF; CDR3nt: TGTGCCAGCAGCTTGGGGGGGCAAGTCTATGGCTACACCTTC
len: 10; v_gene: TRBV18; abundance: few; j_gene: TRBJ2-7; d_gene: .; CDR3aa: CASSPNEQYF; CDR3nt: TGTGCCAGCTCACCAAACGAGCAGTACTTC
len: 13; v_gene: TRBV5-1; abundance: once; j_gene: TRBJ2-7; d_gene: .; CDR3aa: CASSSGHIYEQYF; CDR3nt: TGCGCCAGCAGCTCGGGACATATCTACGAGCAGTACTTC
len: 16; v_gene: TRBV7-9; abundance: .; j_gene: TRBJ2-5; d_gene: TRBD2; CDR3aa: CASSFRLARVQETQYF; CDR3nt: TGTGCCAGCAGCTTCCGACTAGCGAGAGTTCAAGAGACCCAGTACTTC
len: 15; v_gene: TRBV5-1; abundance: .; j_gene: TRBJ2-7; d_gene: TRBD2; CDR3aa: CASSLGGGRGYEQYF; CDR3nt: TGCGCCAGCAGCTTGGGAGGTGGGAGGGGATACGAGCAGTACTTC
len: 12; v_gene: TRBV27; abundance: .; j_gene: TRBJ2-7; d_gene: TRBD2; CDR3aa: CASGRVAYEQYF; CDR3nt: TGTGCCAGCGGGAGGGTTGCCTACGAGCAGTACTTC
len: 18; v_gene: TRBV27; abundance: few; j_gene: TRBJ2-3; d_gene: TRBD1; CDR3aa: CASNPLRTGSSSTDTQYF; CDR3nt: TGTGCCAGCAACCCTCTACGGACAGGGAGCTCTAGCACAGATACGCAGTATTTT
len: 15; v_gene: TRBV18; abundance: once; j_gene: TRBJ2-5; d_gene: TRBD1; CDR3aa: CASSPPGQHQETQYF; CDR3nt: TGTGCCAGCTCACCCCCGGGACAGCATCAAGAGACCCAGTACTTC
len: 14; v_gene: TRBV5-4; abundance: .; j_gene: TRBJ2-7; d_gene: TRBD2; CDR3aa: CAITTAGDGYEQYF; CDR3nt: TGTGCCATCACTACAGCGGGAGATGGCTACGAGCAGTACTTC
len: 14; v_gene: TRBV4-1; abundance: .; j_gene: TRBJ2-5; d_gene: .; CDR3aa: CASSFRIVMETQYF; CDR3nt: TGCGCCAGCAGCTTCCGGATAGTAATGGAGACCCAGTACTTC
len: 21; v_gene: TRBV9; abundance: .; j_gene: TRBJ2-6; d_gene: TRBD1; CDR3aa: CASSEPQTPTGFISGANVLTF; CDR3nt: TGTGCCAGCAGCGAGCCCCAGACCCCGACAGGGTTTATTTCTGGGGCCAACGTCCTGACTTTC